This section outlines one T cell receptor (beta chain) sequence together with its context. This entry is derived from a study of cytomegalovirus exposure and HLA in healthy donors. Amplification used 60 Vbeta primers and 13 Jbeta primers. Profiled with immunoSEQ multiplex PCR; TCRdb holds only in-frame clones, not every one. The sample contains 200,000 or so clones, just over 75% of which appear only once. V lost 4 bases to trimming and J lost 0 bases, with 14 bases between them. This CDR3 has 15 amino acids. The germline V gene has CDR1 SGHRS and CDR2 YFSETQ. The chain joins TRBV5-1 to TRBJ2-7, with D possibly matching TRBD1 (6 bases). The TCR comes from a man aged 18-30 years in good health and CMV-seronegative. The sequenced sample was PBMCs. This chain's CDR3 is CASSVRDTNSYEQYF. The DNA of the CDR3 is TGCGCCAGCAGCGTCCGGGACACAAACTCCTACGAGCAGTACTTC.